These T cell receptor beta chains were read from a single sample in a study of cytomegalovirus exposure and HLA in healthy donors. The repertoire was sequenced with immunoSEQ multiplex PCR; TCRdb's copy has only in-frame clones and lacks some. The data contain 100,000 to 150,000 clones, about 94% of them seen just once; the ten biggest clones take up roughly 1.2%. Material for sequencing was PBMCs. These receptors were obtained from a woman between 18 and 29 years old in good health and CMV-seronegative. Both conserved end residues are part of each CDR3. D genes are given only for firm matches. Clone size appears in some rows only: once, few, many, or a class for an expanded clone.

j_gene,v_gene,abundance,d_gene,len,CDR3aa
TRBJ2-1,TRBV27,.,.,15,CASSRQVGVDNEQFF
TRBJ2-7,TRBV19,.,.,13,CASSRQESYEQYF
TRBJ1-1,TRBV29-1,.,TRBD1,11,CSVGGGGEAFF
TRBJ1-2,TRBV10-3,.,.,14,CAISRTESNYGYTF
TRBJ2-4,TRBV30,.,TRBD2,17,CAWTLAGGPLAKNIQYF
TRBJ2-5,TRBV19,.,TRBD1,17,CASSALAGQEIQETQYF
TRBJ1-1,TRBV6-1,.,.,13,CASSGSRAVESFF
TRBJ1-1,TRBV2,.,.,14,CASFSNLGSTEAFF
TRBJ2-7,TRBV25-1,.,TRBD1,13,CASTPGQTYEQYF
TRBJ1-2,TRBV6-1,.,TRBD1,14,CASSERGQGYGYTF
TRBJ1-2,TRBV6-1,.,.,12,CASSPDTYGYTF
TRBJ1-2,TRBV4-2,.,.,14,CASSQDTGNYGYTF
TRBJ2-4,TRBV18,.,.,18,CASSPSKGQLLAKNIQYF
TRBJ1-1,TRBV28,.,.,12,CASSGQNTEAFF
TRBJ2-1,TRBV19,.,TRBD2,16,CASSHLAGGQRNEQFF
TRBJ1-1,TRBV18,.,.,13,CASSPDQRAEAFF
TRBJ1-1,TRBV30,.,TRBD1,13,CAWIQDRDTEAFF
TRBJ2-1,TRBV7-9,.,.,16,CASSLWGENWDNEQFF
TRBJ1-5,TRBV2,.,.,14,CASSSGGAGPPQHF
TRBJ1-1,TRBV11-3,few,.,13,CASSLAFGTEAFF
TRBJ1-5,TRBV5-1,.,.,15,CASSLGQGVHQPQHF
TRBJ1-6,TRBV19,.,.,14,CASSAGSPNSPLHF